One and the same sample provided the 20 T cell receptor beta chains below, sequenced in a study of blood T cell repertoires in COVID-19. Using immunoSEQ multiplex PCR, the repertoire was profiled, and TCRdb retains in-frame clones only, with some absent. The table has some 190,000 clones, more than 70% seen once. Sequences were obtained from peripheral blood. These receptor sequences come from a man aged 18 to 29 with active or convalescent COVID-19.

This clone was detected only once. This same CDR3 is encoded by further DNA sequences in the sample. This chain links TRBV18 with TRBJ2-7; possibly TRBD2 for D (6 bases). Germline V CDR1 and CDR2: KGHSH, LQKENI. V was shortened by 3 bases and J by 1 base, with 10 bases between the two germline ends. The CDR3 is 14 residues long. CDR3: CASSPGGPSYEQYF. CDR3 coding DNA: TGTGCCAGCTCACCGGGGGGACCGTCCTACGAGCAGTACTTC.

The chain is built from TRBV3-1 (or the pseudogene TRBV3-2) and TRBJ2-7, with 7 bases fitting TRBD2. The J segment lost 3 bases and the V segment lost 4 bases, leaving 9 bases of the junction unmatched. Germline V gene sequence: CDR1 LGHDT, CDR2 YNNKEL (reference sequence). This CDR3 contains 15 residues. The CDR3 loop reads CASSRSGTTYYEQYF. As DNA, the CDR3 is TGTGCCAGCAGCCGGTCCGGGACTACCTACTACGAGCAGTACTTC.

This chain uses TRBV10-3 with TRBJ2-2; D is possibly TRBD1 (6 bases). Trimming removed 1 base from V and 5 bases from J, with 8 bases in between. CDR3 length equals 14 residues. Germline V lookup: CDR1 ENHRY, CDR2 SYGVKD. The CDR3 nucleotides read TGTGCCATCAGTGAGTTCGACAGGACCGGGGAGCTGTTTTTT. As protein: CAISEFDRTGELFF.

The chain carries TRBV15 and TRBJ1-2; D remains unclear. V lost 0 bases and J 1 base, leaving 12 bases between the germline ends. CDR3 size: 16 residues. Looked up from germline, CDR1 is LNHNV and CDR2 is YYDKDF (reference sequence). In nucleotides, the CDR3 is TGTGCCACCAGCAGAGATCTTCGACACCATAACTATGGCTACACCTTC. It specifies CATSRDLRHHNYGYTF.

The chain has TRBV19 and TRBJ2-7; D is uncertain. CDR1 and CDR2 (germline): LNHDA, SQIVND (reference sequence). V was trimmed by 5 bases and J by 2 bases, leaving 10 bases between them. The CDR3 extends over 13 amino acids. This chain's CDR3 is CASSPEKAYEQYF. The CDR3 DNA follows: TGTGCCAGTAGTCCGGAGAAGGCCTACGAGCAGTACTTC.

The genes are TRBV7-8 and TRBJ2-7; 12 positions agree with TRBD2. This CDR3 has 15 residues. The V gene's germline CDR1 is SGHVS and CDR2 FQNEAQ. V trimming: 8 bases; J trimming: 6 bases; junction bases outside the gene matches: 11. The CDR3 reads CASSTRTSGISEQYF. The CDR3 DNA follows: TGTGCCAGCTCGACTCGGACTAGCGGGATAAGCGAGCAGTACTTC.

This clone was detected only a few times. The chain carries TRBV19 and TRBJ2-2; D might be TRBD1 (6 bases). V was pared by 4 bases and J by 1 base, with 10 bases between. The CDR3 consists of 15 residues. Germline CDR1 is LNHDA and CDR2 is SQIVND (reference sequence). For the CDR3, the DNA is TGTGCCAGTAGTACTGACAGGTTGAACACCGGGGAGCTGTTTTTT. Its translation is CASSTDRLNTGELFF.

This clone was detected once. This sequence joins TRBV2 and TRBJ2-5, with a weak D call TRBD1 (5 bases). The germline gives CDR1 SNHLY, CDR2 FYNNEI. V lost 5 bases to trimming and J lost 5 bases, with 12 bases between them. The CDR3 consists of 13 residues. CDR3 in amino acids: CASSSQVFETQYF. DNA for the CDR3: TGTGCCAGCAGTTCACAGGTTTTCGAGACCCAGTACTTC.

The chain has TRBV4-2 and TRBJ2-3; 8 bases are a match to TRBD2. V was pared by 9 bases and J by 6 bases, with 5 bases of the junction left unmatched. Per the germline V gene, CDR1 is LGHNA and CDR2 is YNFKEQ. This CDR3 is 12 amino acids long. The DNA of the CDR3 is TGTGCCAGGGGAGGCGGGGGGGATACGCAGTATTTT. It is translated as CARGGGGDTQYF.

The genes are TRBV12-5 and TRBJ1-2; D might be TRBD1 (6 bases). Trimming removed 5 bases at V and 0 bases at J, with 13 bases between. CDR1 LGHNT and CDR2 FRNRAP come from the germline V gene. CDR3 length equals 15 residues. Written as DNA, the CDR3 is TGTGCTAGTGGTGCTTCAGGGGTAACTAACTATGGCTACACCTTC. Residues: CASGASGVTNYGYTF.

The chain joins TRBV30 to TRBJ1-3; D uncertain. The CDR3 runs to 14 residues. Germline V gene lookup returns CDR1 GTSNPN and CDR2 SVGIG (reference sequence). With 0 bases removed from V and 6 bases from J, the gap between germline ends came to 12 bases. The CDR3 reads CAWSVLGYENTIYF. In nucleotides, the CDR3 is TGTGCCTGGAGTGTACTAGGTTACGAAAACACCATATATTTT.

The V and J genes are TRBV18 and TRBJ1-1; 7 nucleotides agree with TRBD1. CDR3 length: 16 amino acids. Germline V gives CDR1 KGHSH, CDR2 LQKENI. The V and J ends lost 0 bases and 0 bases, in that order; junction bases with no gene match: 4. CDR3 sequence reads: CASSPPSTGVNTEAFF. As DNA, the CDR3 is TGTGCCAGCTCACCACCCAGTACAGGGGTGAACACTGAAGCTTTCTTT.

Written as DNA, the CDR3 is TGTGCCAGCACCCTGGGAGGGGCGGGAGATGGCTACACCTTC. Encoded protein: CASTLGGAGDGYTF. The chain joins TRBV6-6 to TRBJ1-2; tentative D call: TRBD1 (5 bases). Germline CDR1 reads MNHNY; CDR2 reads SVGAGI (reference sequence). This CDR3 has 14 amino acids. V lost 7 bases to trimming and J lost 6 bases, with 18 bases between them.

This clone came up once. The rearrangement links TRBV30 to TRBJ1-1; D call uncertain. Germline V CDR1 and CDR2: GTSNPN, SVGIG (reference sequence). This CDR3 contains 11 residues. Trimming cost V 6 bases and J 3 bases, with 8 bases left between them. In nucleotides, the CDR3 is TGTGCCTGCCGAACGGACACTGAAGCTTTCTTT. Protein: CACRTDTEAFF.

The rearrangement joins TRBV7-7 to TRBJ2-5, with no clear D. Germline CDR1 reads SSHAT; CDR2 reads FNYEAQ (reference sequence). The CDR3 is made up of 13 amino acids. The germline V and J ends were trimmed by 2 bases and 5 bases, with 9 bases remaining between them. The CDR3 nucleotides are TGTGCCAGCAGCTTAATAGTTGCGGAGACCCAGTACTTC. It translates to CASSLIVAETQYF.

The gene calls are TRBV6-5 and TRBJ1-1; TRBD1 matches at 7 bases. Trimming took 6 bases from V and 1 from J; bases not matched to a gene: 8. Germline CDR1 and CDR2: MNHEY and SVGAGI. There are 15 residues in the CDR3. Here the CDR3 reads CASSPATGTNTEAFF. The CDR3, as DNA: TGTGCCAGCAGCCCGGCGACAGGGACGAACACTGAAGCTTTCTTT.

The rearrangement uses TRBV9 and TRBJ2-1, with D perhaps TRBD2 (6 bases). Trimming pared 4 bases from V and 5 bases from J, leaving 13 bases between. This CDR3 comprises 14 residues. The germline gives CDR1 SGDLS, CDR2 YYNGEE. The CDR3 DNA is TGTGCCAGCAGCCCCGGCGGGACGCACAATGAGCAGTTCTTC. Its translation is CASSPGGTHNEQFF.

The chain combines TRBV27 with TRBJ2-5, with a possible D match to TRBD2 (5 bases). This CDR3 has 14 residues. V lost 1 base, J lost 1 base, and 7 bases lay in between. Germline CDR1 MNHEY, CDR2 SMNVEV (reference sequence). DNA for the CDR3: TGTGCCAGCAGTTTATACGGAGGCCAAGAGACCCAGTACTTC. Translating it yields CASSLYGGQETQYF.

V usage is TRBV4-1 and J usage is TRBJ2-3; D perhaps matches TRBD1 (6 bases). This CDR3 contains 16 residues. The V and J ends lost 2 bases and 6 bases respectively, with 18 bases between them. Germline lookup yields CDR1 MGHRA and CDR2 YSYEKL. Here the CDR3 reads CASSQFPGQFMDTQYF. In DNA form, the CDR3 reads TGCGCCAGCAGCCAATTCCCGGGACAATTCATGGATACGCAGTATTTT.

The chain employs TRBV30 and TRBJ1-1; no clear D gene. Germline values: CDR1 GTSNPN, CDR2 SVGIG (reference sequence). The germline V and J ends were trimmed by 1 base and 11 bases, with 8 bases remaining between them. This CDR3 is built from 10 residues. The CDR3 nucleotides are TGTGCCTGGAGTGGGAGGACGGCTTTCTTT. This translates into CAWSGRTAFF.